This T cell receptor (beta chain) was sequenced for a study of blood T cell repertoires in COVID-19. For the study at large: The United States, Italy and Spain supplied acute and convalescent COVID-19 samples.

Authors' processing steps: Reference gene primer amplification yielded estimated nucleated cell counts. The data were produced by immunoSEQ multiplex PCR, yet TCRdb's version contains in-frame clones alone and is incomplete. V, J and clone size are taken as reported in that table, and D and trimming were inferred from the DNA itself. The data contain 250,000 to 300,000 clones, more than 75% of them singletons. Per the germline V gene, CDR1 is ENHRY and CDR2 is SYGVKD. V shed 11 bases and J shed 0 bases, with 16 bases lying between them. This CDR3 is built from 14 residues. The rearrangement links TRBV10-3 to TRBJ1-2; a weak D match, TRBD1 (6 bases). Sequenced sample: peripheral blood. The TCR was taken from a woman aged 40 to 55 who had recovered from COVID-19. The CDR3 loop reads CASGGQGTNYGYTF. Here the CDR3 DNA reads TGTGCCTCCGGGGGGCAGGGGACTAACTATGGCTACACCTTC.